Described below is a single T cell receptor (beta chain) sequence and its context. Its antigen is still unknown. Germline lookup yields CDR1 SNHLY and CDR2 FYNNEI. CDR3 size: 12 residues. Deletions cut 9 bases from V and 6 bases from J, with 11 bases between. The data were obtained in a study of T cell responses to AZD1222 COVID-19 vaccine. Overall study results and limits: Spike was spanned by vaccine-associated CD4 TCRs, which were dominant at 160-218 and 743-854.

The data were produced by immunoSEQ multiplex PCR, yet TCRdb's version contains in-frame clones alone and is incomplete. In the table there are about 150,000 clones, approximately 92% of which are singletons. Source: peripheral blood, taken 28 days after the second AZD1222 dose. The genes are TRBV2 and TRBJ2-2; D is possibly TRBD1 (6 bases). This TCR derives from an adult who received the AZD1222 COVID-19 vaccine. The CDR3 reads CASRKGAGELFF. The CDR3 nucleotides read TGTGCCAGTAGAAAGGGGGCCGGGGAGCTGTTTTTT.